Below, one TCR beta chain is given with its context. No antigen is known for it. V gave up 1 base and J gave up 8 bases, with 14 bases separating them. CDR1 and CDR2 from the germline V gene are SGHTA and FQGTGA. The length of the CDR3 is 15 residues. The assay was immunoSEQ multiplex PCR, and TCRdb's table has in-frame clones only and misses some. Among fewer than 110,000 clones, about 90% were seen once, and the ten largest hold about 4.8%. The data belong to a study of T cell responses to AZD1222 COVID-19 vaccine. Looking at the study overall: Investigators merged groups given second doses at roughly 4 or roughly 12 weeks. General study results and limits: Spike-spanning, vaccine-associated CD4 TCRs were dominant at 160-218 and 743-854.

The chain has TRBV7-3 and TRBJ1-4; weak D call: TRBD1 (5 bases). The TCR sequence derives from an adult in good health. Sequencing was performed on peripheral blood, taken on day 0 of AZD1222 vaccination. CDR3 DNA sequence: TGTGCCAGCAGCTTAAAGGGAGGGGTCGGGGAAAAACTGTTTTTT. Encoded protein: CASSLKGGVGEKLFF.